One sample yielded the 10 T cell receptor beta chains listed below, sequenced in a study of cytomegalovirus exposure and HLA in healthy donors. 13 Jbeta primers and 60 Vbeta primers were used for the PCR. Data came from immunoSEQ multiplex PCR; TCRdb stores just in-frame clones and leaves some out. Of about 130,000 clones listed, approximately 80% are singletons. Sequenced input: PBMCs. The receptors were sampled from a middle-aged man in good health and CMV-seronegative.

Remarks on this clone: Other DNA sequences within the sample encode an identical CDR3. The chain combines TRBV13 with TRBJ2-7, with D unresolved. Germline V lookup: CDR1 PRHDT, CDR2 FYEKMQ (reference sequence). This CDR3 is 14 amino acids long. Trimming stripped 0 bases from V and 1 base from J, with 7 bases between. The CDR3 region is CASSLGADSYEQYF. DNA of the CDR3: TGTGCCAGCAGCTTAGGGGCGGATTCCTACGAGCAGTACTTC.

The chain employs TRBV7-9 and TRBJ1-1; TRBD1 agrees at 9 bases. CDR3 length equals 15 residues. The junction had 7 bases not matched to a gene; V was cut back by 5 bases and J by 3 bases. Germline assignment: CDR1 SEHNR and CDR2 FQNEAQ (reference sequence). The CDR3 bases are TGTGCCAGCAGCCCCCGTCGGACAGGGGACACTGAAGCTTTCTTT. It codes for CASSPRRTGDTEAFF.

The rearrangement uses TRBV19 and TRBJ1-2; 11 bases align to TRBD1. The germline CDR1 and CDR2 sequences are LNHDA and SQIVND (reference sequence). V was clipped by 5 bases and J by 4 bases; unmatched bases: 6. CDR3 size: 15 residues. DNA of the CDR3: TGTGCCAGTAGTCCCGGGACAGGGGGTTCCTATGGCTACACCTTC. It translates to CASSPGTGGSYGYTF. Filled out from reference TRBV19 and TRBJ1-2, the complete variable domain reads DGGITQSPKYLFRKEGQNVTLSCEQNLNHDAMYWYRQDPGQGLRLIYYSQIVNDFQKGDIAEGYSVSREKKESFPLTVTSAQKNPTAFYLCASSPGTGGSYGYTFGSGTRLTVV.

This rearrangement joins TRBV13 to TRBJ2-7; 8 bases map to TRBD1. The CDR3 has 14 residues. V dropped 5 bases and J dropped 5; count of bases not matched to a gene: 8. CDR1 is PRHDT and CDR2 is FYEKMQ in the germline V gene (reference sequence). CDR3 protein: CASSVLPGQDEQYF. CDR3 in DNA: TGTGCCAGCAGCGTATTGCCGGGACAGGACGAGCAGTACTTC.

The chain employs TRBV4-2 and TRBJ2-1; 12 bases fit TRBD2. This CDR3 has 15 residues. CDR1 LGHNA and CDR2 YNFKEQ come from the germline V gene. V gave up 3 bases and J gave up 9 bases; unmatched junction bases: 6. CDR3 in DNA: TGTGCCAGCAGCCACCCCGGGACTAGCGGGCGTGAGCAGTTCTTC. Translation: CASSHPGTSGREQFF.

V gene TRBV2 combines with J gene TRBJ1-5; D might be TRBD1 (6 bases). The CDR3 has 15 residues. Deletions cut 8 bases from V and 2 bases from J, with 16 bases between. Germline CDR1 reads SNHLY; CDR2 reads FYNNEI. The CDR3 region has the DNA TGTGCCAGCCGGGACACGAAGAGGGGCAATCAGCCCCAGCATTTT. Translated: CASRDTKRGNQPQHF.

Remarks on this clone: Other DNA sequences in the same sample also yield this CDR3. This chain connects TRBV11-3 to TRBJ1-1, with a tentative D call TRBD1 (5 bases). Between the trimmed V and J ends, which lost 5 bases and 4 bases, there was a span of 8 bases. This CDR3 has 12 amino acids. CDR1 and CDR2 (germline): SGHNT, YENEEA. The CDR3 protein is CASSRGGTEAFF. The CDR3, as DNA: TGTGCCAGCAGCCGGGGGGGCACTGAAGCTTTCTTT.

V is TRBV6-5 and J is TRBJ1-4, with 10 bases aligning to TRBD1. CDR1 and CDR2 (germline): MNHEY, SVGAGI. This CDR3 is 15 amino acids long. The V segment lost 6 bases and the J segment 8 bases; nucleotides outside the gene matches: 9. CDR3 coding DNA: TGTGCCAGCAGCCACCGGGACAGGGGAGGGGAAAAACTGTTTTTT. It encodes CASSHRDRGGEKLFF.

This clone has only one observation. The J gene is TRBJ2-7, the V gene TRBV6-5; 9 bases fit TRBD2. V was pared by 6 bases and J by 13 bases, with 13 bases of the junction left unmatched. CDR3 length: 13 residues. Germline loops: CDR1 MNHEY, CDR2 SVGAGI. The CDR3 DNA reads TGTGCCAGCAGCATCATGGGGTCTAGCGGGATATACTTC. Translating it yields CASSIMGSSGIYF.

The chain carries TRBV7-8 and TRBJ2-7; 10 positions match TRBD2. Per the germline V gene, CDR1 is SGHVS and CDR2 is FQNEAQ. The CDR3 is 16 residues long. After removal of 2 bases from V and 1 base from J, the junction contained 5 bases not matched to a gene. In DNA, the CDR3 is TGTGCCAGCAGCTTACAGGCTAGCGGGGGATCCTACGAGCAGTACTTC. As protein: CASSLQASGGSYEQYF.